These 11 T cell receptor beta chains were sequenced from one sample in a study of synovial regulatory T cells in juvenile arthritis. Sequencing was performed with immunoSEQ multiplex PCR; in TCRdb, only in-frame clones are kept and a portion is missing. The sample has 9,000 to 10,000 clones. What was sequenced was Treg cells from blood. Subset meaning: remaining (HLA-DR-negative) circulating blood Treg cells. All receptors derive from a donor between 2 and 29 years old with juvenile idiopathic arthritis.

The chain uses TRBV4-2 and TRBJ2-7. The CDR3 has 11 residues. No coding sequence is recorded. Germline CDR1 is LGHNA and CDR2 is YNFKEQ. The CDR3 sequence is CASSKNYEQYF.

This chain uses TRBV5-1 with TRBJ2-1; TCRdb outputs TRBD2, but without DNA this stays unchecked. Germline assignment: CDR1 SGHRS and CDR2 YFSETQ. This CDR3 has 13 amino acids. No coding sequence is recorded. The CDR3 region is CASRSGVYNEQFF.

This chain links TRBV6-5 with TRBJ2-7; the D call from TCRdb, TRBD2, cannot be confirmed without DNA. Germline V gene lookup returns CDR1 MNHEY and CDR2 SVGAGI. This CDR3 is 15 amino acids long. DNA for this receptor is not on file. The CDR3 reads CASSYSSYPPYEQYF.

V usage is TRBV28 and J usage is TRBJ1-4; the D call from TCRdb, TRBD1, cannot be confirmed without DNA. The V gene's germline CDR1 is MDHEN and CDR2 SYDVKM. CDR3 length: 15 amino acids. No nucleotide data were recorded. The CDR3 spells CASSPIDRGGEKLFF.

This sequence joins TRBV5-4 and TRBJ2-7; TCRdb proposes TRBD1, but this gene call is untestable without DNA. Germline V gene data show CDR1 as SGHNT and CDR2 as YYREEE (reference sequence). This CDR3 is 14 amino acids long. The protein alone is recorded here. The CDR3 sequence is CASSLGQGSYEQYF.

The gene calls are TRBV6-6 and TRBJ2-3; no DNA is available, so the TRBD2 call from TCRdb remains unchecked. Germline lookup yields CDR1 MNHNY and CDR2 SVGAGI (reference sequence). The CDR3 contains 13 residues. The coding DNA is unavailable. CDR3 residues: CASSYSTGTPQYF.

This chain links TRBV10-3 with TRBJ2-3; there is no DNA to check the TCRdb D call of TRBD2. The CDR3 is 13 amino acids. Nucleotide data are not available. Germline V gene data show CDR1 as ENHRY and CDR2 as SYGVKD. CDR3 in amino acids: CAIRGGATDTQYF.

The chain has TRBV4-2 and TRBJ1-1; the D gene TCRdb calls, TRBD1, cannot be checked with no DNA. This CDR3 comprises 16 residues. Only the protein sequence is given. Germline-derived CDR1 and CDR2 are LGHNA and YNFKEQ. This CDR3 is CASSQGTGGWSTEAFF.

The chain links TRBV6-1 to TRBJ2-4; TCRdb outputs TRBD2, but without DNA this stays unchecked. Germline loops: CDR1 MNHNS, CDR2 SASEGT. The CDR3 is 15 amino acids. No DNA is listed. CDR3 residues: CASRDRGGLGNIQYF.

V and J are TRBV18 and TRBJ2-7; TCRdb's assignment of TRBD2 cannot be checked, as there is no DNA. The CDR3 extends over 15 amino acids. No DNA is recorded. Per the germline V gene, CDR1 is KGHSH and CDR2 is LQKENI. The CDR3 here is CASSPTSGGAYEQYF.

This clone counts as medium-sized by frequency. This chain connects TRBV14 to TRBJ2-7; TCRdb calls TRBD2, which cannot be checked without DNA. This CDR3 contains 17 residues. Nucleotide data are not available. In germline, CDR1 is SGHDN, CDR2 FVKESK. CDR3 region: CASSQGGGGPSSYEQYF.